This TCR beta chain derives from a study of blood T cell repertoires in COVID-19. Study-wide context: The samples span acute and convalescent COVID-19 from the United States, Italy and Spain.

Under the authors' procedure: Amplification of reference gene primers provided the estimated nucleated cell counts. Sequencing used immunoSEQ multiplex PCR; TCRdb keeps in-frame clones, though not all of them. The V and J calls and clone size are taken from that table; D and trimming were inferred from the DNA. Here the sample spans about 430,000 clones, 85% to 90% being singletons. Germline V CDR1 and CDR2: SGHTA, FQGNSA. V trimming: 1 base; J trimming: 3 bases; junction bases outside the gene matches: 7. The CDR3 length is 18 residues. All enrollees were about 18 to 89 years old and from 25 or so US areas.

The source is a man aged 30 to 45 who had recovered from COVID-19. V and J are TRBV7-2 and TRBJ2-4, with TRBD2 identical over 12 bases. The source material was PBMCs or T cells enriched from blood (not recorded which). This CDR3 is CASSLGTSGTWVKNIQYF. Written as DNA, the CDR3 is TGTGCCAGCAGCTTAGGGACTAGCGGGACCTGGGTCAAAAACATTCAGTACTTC.